The present entry profiles one TCR beta chain with its context. Antigen unknown. Germline lookup yields CDR1 LNHDA and CDR2 SQIVND (reference sequence). The CDR3 loop spans 14 amino acids. Trimming took off 5 bases at V and 5 bases at J, with 15 bases between the two ends. The study ran its PCR with 60 Vbeta and 13 Jbeta primers. Sequenced by immunoSEQ multiplex PCR; TCRdb stores in-frame clones only, minus some. The sample carries about 150,000 clones, less than 10% recorded once. The data originate from a study of cytomegalovirus exposure and HLA in healthy donors. Regarding the study as a whole: According to the study, about 180 TCR beta chains were cytomegalovirus-associated.

The rearrangement uses TRBV19 and TRBJ1-1, with D possibly TRBD1 on 5 matching bases. Sequencing input: PBMCs. This clonotype was obtained from a man in his forties or fifties in good health and CMV-seronegative. CDR3 nucleotide sequence: TGTGCCAGTAGTCCAACGCCAGGGTCAACTGAAGCTTTCTTT. This gives the protein CASSPTPGSTEAFF.